Ten or more counts support the clone carrying this T cell receptor beta chain. These data belong to a study of blood T cell repertoires in COVID-19. As for the study in general: Donors in Cohort 3 counted as recovered after two negative PCRs, clearance, or symptom resolution. Samples of COVID-19 (acute and convalescent) were obtained from the United States, Italy and Spain.

The table came from immunoSEQ multiplex PCR; TCRdb's copy has only in-frame clones and leaves some out. In the table there are approximately 250,000 clones, around 90% of which are singletons. Assignments of participants to cohorts depended upon their own reported clinical history. The TCR comes from a woman in her sixties in a cohort exposed to, infected with or recovered from COVID-19 (not recorded which). Sequencing was carried out using PBMCs or T cells enriched from blood (not recorded which).

The CDR3 DNA reads TGTGCCAGCGGGAGACTAGCGGGAGGGCAAGGAGAGCAGTTCTTC. Its protein product is CASGRLAGGQGEQFF. This sequence joins TRBV7-3 and TRBJ2-1; TRBD2 matches at 14 bases. Per germline, CDR1 SGHTA and CDR2 FQGTGA. There are 15 residues in the CDR3. J gave up 10 bases and V 8 bases, and 10 bases lay outside the gene matches.